Below, one T cell receptor beta chain is given with its context. Using immunoSEQ multiplex PCR, the repertoire was profiled, and TCRdb retains in-frame clones only, with some absent. The table shows about 15,000 clones, with roughly 79% occurring only once. The data are from a study of T cell repertoires in ileal Crohn's disease. On the study more broadly: Biopsies of the neoterminal ileum at postoperative colonoscopy form M6 samples.

Time point here: neoterminal ileum biopsy at postoperative endoscopy, about 6 months after surgery. Eligibility required adulthood, ileal or ileocolonic Crohn's disease and indicated ileocolonic resection. Sequencing was done on a sample of ileal tissue. This receptor was obtained from an adult with Crohn's disease.

CDR3 bases: TGTGCCTGGAGTTTTCGACAGGGGGTATCTGCTGAAGCTTTCTTT. It yields the protein CAWSFRQGVSAEAFF. J is TRBJ1-1 and V is TRBV30; 9 bases map to TRBD1. The CDR3 sequence is 15 residues long. Trimming cost V 2 bases and J 6 bases; bases outside gene matches: 10. In germline, CDR1 is GTSNPN, CDR2 SVGIG (reference sequence).